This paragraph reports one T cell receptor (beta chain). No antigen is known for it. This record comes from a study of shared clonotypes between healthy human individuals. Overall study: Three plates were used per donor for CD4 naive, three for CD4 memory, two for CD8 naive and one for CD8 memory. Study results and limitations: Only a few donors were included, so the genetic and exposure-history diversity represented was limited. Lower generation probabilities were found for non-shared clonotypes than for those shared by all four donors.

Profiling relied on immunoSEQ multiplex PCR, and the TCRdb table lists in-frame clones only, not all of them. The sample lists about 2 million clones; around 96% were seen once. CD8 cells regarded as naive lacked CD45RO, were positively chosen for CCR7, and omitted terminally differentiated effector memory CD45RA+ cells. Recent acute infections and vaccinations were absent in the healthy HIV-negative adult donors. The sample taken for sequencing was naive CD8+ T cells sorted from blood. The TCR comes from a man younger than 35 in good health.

The CDR3 region has the DNA TGTGCCAGTAGTGATATTACAGAGTCCTACGAGCAGTACTTC. It translates to CASSDITESYEQYF. V usage is TRBV19 and J usage is TRBJ2-7; D is ambiguous. V was clipped by 5 bases and J by 1 base, with 12 bases between them. CDR1 and CDR2 from the germline V gene are LNHDA and SQIVND (reference sequence). The CDR3 length is 14 residues.